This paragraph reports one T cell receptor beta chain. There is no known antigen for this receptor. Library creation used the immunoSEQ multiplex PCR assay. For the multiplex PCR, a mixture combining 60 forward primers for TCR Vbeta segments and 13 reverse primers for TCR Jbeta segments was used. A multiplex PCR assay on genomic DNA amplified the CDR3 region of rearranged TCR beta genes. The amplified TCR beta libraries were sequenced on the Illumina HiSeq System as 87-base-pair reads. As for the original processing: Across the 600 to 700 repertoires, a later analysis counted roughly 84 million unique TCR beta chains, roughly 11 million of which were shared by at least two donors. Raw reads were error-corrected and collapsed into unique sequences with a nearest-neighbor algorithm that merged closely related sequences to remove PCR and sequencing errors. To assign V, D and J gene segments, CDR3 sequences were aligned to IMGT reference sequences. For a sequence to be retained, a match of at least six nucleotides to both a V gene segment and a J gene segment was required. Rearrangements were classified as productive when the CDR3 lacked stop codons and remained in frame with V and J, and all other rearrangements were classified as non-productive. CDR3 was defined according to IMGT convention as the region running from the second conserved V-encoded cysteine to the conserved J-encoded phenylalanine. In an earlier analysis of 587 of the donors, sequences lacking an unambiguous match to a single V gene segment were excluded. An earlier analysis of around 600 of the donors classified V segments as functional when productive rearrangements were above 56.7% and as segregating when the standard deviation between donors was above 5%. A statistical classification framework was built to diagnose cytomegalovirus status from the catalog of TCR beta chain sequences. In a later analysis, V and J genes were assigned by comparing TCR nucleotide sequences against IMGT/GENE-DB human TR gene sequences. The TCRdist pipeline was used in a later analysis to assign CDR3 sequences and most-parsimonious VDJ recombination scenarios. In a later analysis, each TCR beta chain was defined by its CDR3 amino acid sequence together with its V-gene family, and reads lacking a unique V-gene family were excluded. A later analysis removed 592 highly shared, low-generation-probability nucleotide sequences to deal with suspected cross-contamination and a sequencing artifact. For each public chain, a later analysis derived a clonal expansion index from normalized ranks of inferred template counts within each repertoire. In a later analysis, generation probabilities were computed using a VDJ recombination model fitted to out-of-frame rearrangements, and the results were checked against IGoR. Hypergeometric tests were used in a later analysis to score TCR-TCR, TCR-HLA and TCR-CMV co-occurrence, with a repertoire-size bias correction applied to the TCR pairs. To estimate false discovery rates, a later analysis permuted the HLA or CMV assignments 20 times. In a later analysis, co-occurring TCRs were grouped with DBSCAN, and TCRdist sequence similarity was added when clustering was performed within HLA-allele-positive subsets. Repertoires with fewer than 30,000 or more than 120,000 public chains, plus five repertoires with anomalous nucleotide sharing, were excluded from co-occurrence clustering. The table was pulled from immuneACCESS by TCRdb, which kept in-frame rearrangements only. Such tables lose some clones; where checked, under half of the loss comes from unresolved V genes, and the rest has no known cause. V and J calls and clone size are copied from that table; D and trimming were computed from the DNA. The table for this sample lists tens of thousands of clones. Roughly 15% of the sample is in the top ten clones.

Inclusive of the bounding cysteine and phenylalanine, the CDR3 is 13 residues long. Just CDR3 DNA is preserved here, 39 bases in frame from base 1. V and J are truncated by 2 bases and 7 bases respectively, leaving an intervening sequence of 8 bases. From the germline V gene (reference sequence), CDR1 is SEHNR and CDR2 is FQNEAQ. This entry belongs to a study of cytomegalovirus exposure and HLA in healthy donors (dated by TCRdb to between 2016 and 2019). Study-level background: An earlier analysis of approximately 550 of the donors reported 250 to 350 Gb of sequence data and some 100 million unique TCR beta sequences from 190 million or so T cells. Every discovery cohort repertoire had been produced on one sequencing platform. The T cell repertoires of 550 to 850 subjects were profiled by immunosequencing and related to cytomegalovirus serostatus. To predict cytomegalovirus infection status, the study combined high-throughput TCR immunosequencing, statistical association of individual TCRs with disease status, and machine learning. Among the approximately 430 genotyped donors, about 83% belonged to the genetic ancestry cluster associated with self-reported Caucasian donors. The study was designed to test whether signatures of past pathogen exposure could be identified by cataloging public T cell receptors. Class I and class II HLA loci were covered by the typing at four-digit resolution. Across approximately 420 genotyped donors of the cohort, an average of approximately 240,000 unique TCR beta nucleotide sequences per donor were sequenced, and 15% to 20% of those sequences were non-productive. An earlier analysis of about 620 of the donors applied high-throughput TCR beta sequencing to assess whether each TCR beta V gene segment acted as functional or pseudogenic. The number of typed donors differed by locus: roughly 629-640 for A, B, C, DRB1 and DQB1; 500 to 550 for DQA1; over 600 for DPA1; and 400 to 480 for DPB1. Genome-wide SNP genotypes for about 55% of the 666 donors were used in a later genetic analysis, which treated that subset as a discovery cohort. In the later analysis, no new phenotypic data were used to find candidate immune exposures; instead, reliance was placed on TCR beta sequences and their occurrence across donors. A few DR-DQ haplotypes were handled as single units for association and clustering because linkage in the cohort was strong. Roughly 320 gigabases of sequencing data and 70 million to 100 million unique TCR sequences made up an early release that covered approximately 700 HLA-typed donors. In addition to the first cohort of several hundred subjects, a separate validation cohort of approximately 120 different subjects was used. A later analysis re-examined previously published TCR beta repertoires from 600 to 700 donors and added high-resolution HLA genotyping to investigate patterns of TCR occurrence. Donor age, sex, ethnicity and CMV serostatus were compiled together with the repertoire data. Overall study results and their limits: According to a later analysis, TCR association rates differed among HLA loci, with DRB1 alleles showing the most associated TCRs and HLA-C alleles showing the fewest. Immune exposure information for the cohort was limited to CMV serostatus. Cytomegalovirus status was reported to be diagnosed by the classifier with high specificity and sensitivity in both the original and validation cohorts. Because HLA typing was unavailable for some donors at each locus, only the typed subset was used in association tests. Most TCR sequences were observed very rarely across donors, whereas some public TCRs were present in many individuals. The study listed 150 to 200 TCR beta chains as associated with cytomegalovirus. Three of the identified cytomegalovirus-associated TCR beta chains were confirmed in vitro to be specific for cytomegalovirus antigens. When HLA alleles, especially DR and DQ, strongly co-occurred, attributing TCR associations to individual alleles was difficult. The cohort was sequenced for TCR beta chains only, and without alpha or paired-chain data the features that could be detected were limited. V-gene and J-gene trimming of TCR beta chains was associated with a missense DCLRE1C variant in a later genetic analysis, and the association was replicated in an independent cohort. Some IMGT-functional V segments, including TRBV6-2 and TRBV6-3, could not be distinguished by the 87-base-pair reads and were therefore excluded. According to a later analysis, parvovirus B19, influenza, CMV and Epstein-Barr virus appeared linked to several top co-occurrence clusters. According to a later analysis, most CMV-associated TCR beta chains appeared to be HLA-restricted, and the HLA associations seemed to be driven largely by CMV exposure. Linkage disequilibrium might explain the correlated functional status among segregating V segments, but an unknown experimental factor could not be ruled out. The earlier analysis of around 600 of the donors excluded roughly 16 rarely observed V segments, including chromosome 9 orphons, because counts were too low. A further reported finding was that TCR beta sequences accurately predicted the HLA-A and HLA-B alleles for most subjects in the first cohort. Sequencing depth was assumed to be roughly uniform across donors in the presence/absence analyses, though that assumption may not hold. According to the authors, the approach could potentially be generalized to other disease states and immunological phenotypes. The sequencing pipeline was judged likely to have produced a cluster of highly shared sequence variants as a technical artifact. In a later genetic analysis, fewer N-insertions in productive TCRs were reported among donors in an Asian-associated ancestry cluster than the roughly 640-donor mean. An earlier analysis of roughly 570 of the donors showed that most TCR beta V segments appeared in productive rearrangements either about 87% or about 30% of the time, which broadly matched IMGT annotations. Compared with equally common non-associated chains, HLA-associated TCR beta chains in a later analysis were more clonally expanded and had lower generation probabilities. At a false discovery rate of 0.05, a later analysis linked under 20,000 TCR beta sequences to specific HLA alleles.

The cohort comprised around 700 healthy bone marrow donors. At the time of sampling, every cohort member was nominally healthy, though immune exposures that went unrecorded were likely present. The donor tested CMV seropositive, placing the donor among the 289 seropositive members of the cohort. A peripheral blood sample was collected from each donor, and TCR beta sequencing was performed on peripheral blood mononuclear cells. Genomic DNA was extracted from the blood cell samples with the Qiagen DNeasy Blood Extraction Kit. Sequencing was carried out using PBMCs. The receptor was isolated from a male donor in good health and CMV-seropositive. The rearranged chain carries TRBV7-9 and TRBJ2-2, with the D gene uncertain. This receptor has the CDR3 CASSLRSVGELFF. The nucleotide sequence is TGTGCCAGCAGCTTAAGGAGTGTCGGGGAGCTGTTTTTT.